This T cell receptor (beta chain) appears in the sequencing data of a study of blood T cell repertoires in COVID-19. Study information: Acute-phase and convalescent COVID-19 samples originated in the United States, Italy and Spain.

The cohort comprised adults aged about 18 to 100 years residing in about two dozen US areas. Grouping used clinical history reported by participants in a survey and questionnaire. The assay was immunoSEQ multiplex PCR, and TCRdb's table has in-frame clones only and misses some. The sample consists of roughly 200,000 clones, roughly nine tenths of them appearing once. The count of this clone is one. There are 15 residues in the CDR3. Looked up from germline, CDR1 is SGHRS and CDR2 is YFSETQ. The junction had 11 bases not matched to a gene; V was cut back by 2 bases and J by 6 bases. The sequencing input was PBMCs or T cells enriched from blood (not recorded which). The chain carries TRBV5-1 and TRBJ2-7, with 7 nucleotides matching TRBD2. The TCR originated in a woman between 45 and 60 years old in a cohort exposed to, infected with or recovered from COVID-19 (not recorded which). The CDR3 loop reads CASSFVITGGGEQYF. The CDR3 DNA reads as TGCGCCAGCAGCTTTGTAATTACGGGGGGAGGCGAGCAGTACTTC.